Listed here is a single TCR beta chain. Which antigen it targets is not known. Per-base qualities were not stored, and no clone one base away is much larger. This sample is drawn from a study of shared clonotypes between healthy human individuals (dated by TCRdb to 2020 to 2022). About the full investigation: Three men and a couple of women, aged 18 to 49 years, made up the cohort. To increase sequencing depth and limit assay-specific biases, different laboratories used diverse techniques to prepare libraries and sequence TCR repertoires. Each donor's leukapheresis produced roughly between roughly 0.85 and 10 billion PBMCs. For each donor, three plates each were used for CD4 naive and CD4 memory, two plates were used for CD8 naive, and one plate was used for CD8 memory. The study deeply sequenced blood TCR repertoires of five healthy adults to estimate repertoire size and the extent of clonotype sharing between individuals. General conclusions and limits of the study: Compared with non-shared clonotypes, the clonotypes found in all four sorted-subset donors had higher generation probabilities. Sampling was restricted to blood, and TCR repertoires in tissues likely differ from the TCR repertoires found in blood. Because the study included only a small number of donors, the genetic and exposure-history diversity represented was limited. Naive subsets generally had larger estimated clonotype richness than memory subsets. Even with the large sequencing depth, rarefaction of the sorted-subset datasets indicated that sequencing was incomplete. Pairwise subsampling indicated that sequencing depth was expected to affect the degree of clonotype sharing among donors. Roughly 5.2% of naive CD4, approximately 3.7% of naive CD8, around 2.3% of memory CD4, and 0.35% to 0.4% of memory CD8 clonotypes were shared across several donors.

Using the deep immunoSEQ assay, TCR CDR3 regions were amplified from genomic DNA by multiplex PCR. Extracted genomic DNA from each cell subset was distributed evenly across all wells of several immunoSEQ 96-well plates, and each plate was treated as a replicate. For sorted subsets, approximately 0.2 ug of genomic DNA, equivalent to roughly 30,000 T cell genomes, went into each replicate PCR. The purified libraries were quantified using a Qubit 3.0 fluorometer, sized with a Bioanalyzer 2100, and then quantified again using the KAPA Library Quantification kit. Every immunoSEQ 96-well plate was sequenced on a dedicated single-read 150-cycle Illumina NextSeq 550 flow cell. Regarding the original processing steps: The immunoSEQ output contained only junctional sequences without quality scores, so filtering could not match that applied to full-length reads. Sequences were annotated with PyIR, a Python wrapper for IgBLAST v1.9, using IMGT germline references to assign V/J genes and CDR3. Reads with weak V/J assignments (E-value above 1e-6), missing CDR3, stop codons, out-of-frame junctions, or ambiguous translated residues were removed. A V3J clonotype was defined by an identical inferred V gene, J gene, and CDR3 amino acid sequence. Percentage overlap between repertoires was computed as shared unique clonotypes divided by the size of the smaller repertoire. Richness of each repertoire was evaluated using RTK rarefaction, the Chao1 estimator, and Recon v2.1 estimates of unobserved clonotypes. OLGA was used to compute generation probabilities for all TCRbeta clonotypes that the gDNA method yielded from a handful of donors. In TCRdb, the immuneACCESS table is reduced to in-frame sequences with V and J assigned. These tables do not hold every clone; where another copy was compared, an unresolved V gene accounts for under half, and the others remain unexplained. The DNA gave D and trimming, while V, J and clone size come from that table. The sample yields about 710,000 clones; roughly 72% were counted once. The ten largest clones add up to more than 1.5% of the sample.

V loses 4 bases at its end and J loses 7 bases; junction bases beyond the gene matches: 0. The germline V gene gives CDR1 as SGHAT and CDR2 as FQNNGV. The CDR3 goes from the cysteine to the phenylalanine over 12 residues. The kept DNA is CDR3 alone, 36 bases in frame from the first base. The donors were healthy, HIV-negative adults with no recently reported acute infections or vaccinations. Every donor was a Caucasian adult living in Nashville, Tennessee, USA. CD4+ T cells were enriched by magnetic negative selection; naive cells were then positively selected on CD45RA, and the negative fraction formed the memory subset. Blood was collected by leukapheresis, and PBMCs were isolated by Ficoll-Histopaque density gradient centrifugation and then cryopreserved in liquid nitrogen vapor phase. Analytical flow cytometry was used to check the purity and quantity of every magnetically sorted T cell population. Each sorted fraction had its genomic DNA isolated and then quantified by UV absorbance on a Nanodrop 2000c.

This TCR derives from a woman aged 25-40 years in good health. Sequenced material: memory CD4+ T cells sorted from blood. The cell subset or site label here, explained by the study, means: CD45RA-negative fraction. The rearranged chain carries TRBV11-2 and TRBJ2-1; TRBD1 lines up with 8 middle nucleotides. The CDR3 region reads CASSWTGNEQFF. The sequence in DNA is TGTGCCAGCAGCTGGACAGGGAATGAGCAGTTCTTC.